The source of this TCR beta chain is a study of T cells in Graves' hyperthyroidism and ophthalmopathy. Regions amplified from RNA transcripts were the TCR beta CDR3 regions. The TCR CDR3 first-round RT-PCR relied on the HTBI primer set. TCRdb fed the multiplex PCR reads into MiXCR, producing one record per CDR3 protein. The data contain about 620,000 distinct CDR3 sequences, 15% to 20% of them singletons. The CDR3 spans 15 residues. Germline loops: CDR1 LGHNA, CDR2 YNFKEQ. V gave up 4 bases and J gave up 2 bases, with 15 bases separating them. Diagnosing involved the use of clinical symptoms, serum thyroxine and TRAb, thyroid ultrasound and orbital computed tomography.

The V gene is TRBV4-2, the J gene TRBJ2-7; D possibly uses TRBD1 or TRBD2 (5 bases each). Sequencing used blood. This sequence was found in a woman in her twenties or thirties with Graves' hyperthyroidism. DNA of the CDR3: TGTGCCAGCAGCCCGTTGGGGGTTTTCACCTACGAGCAGTACTTC. This translates into CASSPLGVFTYEQYF.